Reported below is one T cell receptor beta chain. Its antigen specificity is not known. The record has no base qualities; no much larger clone is one base away. Library generation was performed with the immunoSEQ multiplex PCR assay. T cell repertoires were profiled with deep sequencing of rearranged TCR beta loci together with multiparametric flow cytometry. TCRdb took this table from immuneACCESS and kept in-frame rearrangements with V and J called. Such tables lack part of the clones; where checked against another copy, unresolved V genes explain under half of the gap, and the rest is unexplained. Here the sample has around 17,000 clones; around 84% occur a single time. The ten largest clonotypes hold around a fifth of the sample. The data were obtained in a study of lymphopenia after photon versus proton radiotherapy (dated by TCRdb to about 2019). About the study as a whole: The study compared the immunological effects of photon versus proton radiation therapy in patients with gastrointestinal tumors who developed high-grade lymphopenia. The cohort comprised 20 or so patients with gastrointestinal tumors who received either photon or proton therapy and then developed lymphopenia. The study was designed to characterize how the impact on the immune system differs between the two radiation modalities.

The paper's findings and limits, for the study overall: The survival association was assessed only in patients who died, and the authors presented better survival with proton therapy as a possibility rather than a demonstrated result. Among patients across the cohort who died, overall survival time showed an inverse correlation with a larger post-nadir drop in TCR diversity. After the lymphocyte count nadir, repertoires from photon-treated patients showed oligoclonal expansion, particularly of CD8+ Temra cells, and this expansion drove the decline in diversity. Relative stability during treatment was observed in proton-treated patients, whereas loss of naive T cells and TCR diversity and gain of effector/memory populations were observed in photon-treated patients.

CDR1 and CDR2, per the germline V gene (reference sequence), are SSHAT and FNYEAQ. The CDR3 holds 14 amino acids from the cysteine to the phenylalanine. The retained sequence is limited to the CDR3, 42 bases, with the frame set at the first base. A distance of 15 bases separates the germline ends of V and J, which lose 4 bases and 8 bases respectively. This TCR derives from a man between 65 and 85 years old with pancreatic cancer. The chain is assembled from TRBV7-7 and TRBJ2-1, with a tentative D gene TRBD2 over 6 matching bases. Sequences were derived from peripheral blood, sampled from a patient treated with proton-based radiotherapy. The encoded CDR3 is CASSSNRLVDEQFF. The DNA reads as follows: TGTGCCAGCAGCTCCAATCGACTAGTCGATGAGCAGTTCTTC. The variable domain in full, with residues beyond the CDR3 obtained from the reference TRBV7-7 and TRBJ2-1 genes, is GAGVSQSPRYKVTKRGQDVTLRCDPISSHATLYWYQQALGQGPEFLTYFNYEAQPDKSGLPSDRFSAERPEGSISTLTIQRTEQRDSAMYRCASSSNRLVDEQFFGPGTRLTVL.